One T cell receptor (beta chain) is described in this entry. As yet, its antigen is unknown. The sample is drawn from a study of naive and memory T cell subsets. Study findings and constraints: A few larger clonotypes appeared in naive repertoires, especially CD8, possibly memory cells re-expressing CD45RA.

An equimolar mix of two oligonucleotides served as the beta constant-region primer for TRBC1 and TRBC2. Four rounds of PCR amplified the ligated cDNA using nested alpha and beta constant-region primers plus SP2. TCRdb re-analysed the UMI-ligation and nested PCR reads in MiXCR, keeping a single row per CDR3 protein. The table lists approximately 90,000 distinct CDR3 sequences, approximately 11% of them singletons. J lost 6 bases, V lost 4 bases, and 11 bases had no gene match. Germline V gene lookup returns CDR1 SGDLS and CDR2 YYNGEE. The CDR3 sequence is 16 residues long. The chain combines TRBV9 with TRBJ1-2; 11 nucleotides agree with TRBD1. This receptor was obtained from a human donor in good health. The sample consisted of naive CD4+ T cells from blood. The chain's CDR3 is CASSPSLGQGANGYTF. The CDR3 nucleotides read TGTGCCAGCAGCCCCTCCCTTGGACAGGGGGCAAATGGCTACACCTTC.